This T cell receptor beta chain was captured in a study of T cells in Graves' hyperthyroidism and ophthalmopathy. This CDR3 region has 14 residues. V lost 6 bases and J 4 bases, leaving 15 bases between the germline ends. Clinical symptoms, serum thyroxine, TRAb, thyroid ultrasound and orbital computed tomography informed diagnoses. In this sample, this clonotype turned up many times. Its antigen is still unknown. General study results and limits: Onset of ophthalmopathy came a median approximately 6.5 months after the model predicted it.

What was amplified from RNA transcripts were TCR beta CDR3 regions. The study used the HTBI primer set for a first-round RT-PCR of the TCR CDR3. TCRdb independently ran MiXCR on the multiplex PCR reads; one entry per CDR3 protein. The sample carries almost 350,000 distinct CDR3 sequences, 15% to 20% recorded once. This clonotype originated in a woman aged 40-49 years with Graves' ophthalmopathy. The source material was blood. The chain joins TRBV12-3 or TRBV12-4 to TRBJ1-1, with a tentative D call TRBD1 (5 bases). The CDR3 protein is CASRSTWGGTEAFF. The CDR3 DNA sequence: TGTGCCAGCAGATCAACCTGGGGGGGCACTGAAGCTTTCTTT.